One sample yielded the 28 T cell receptor beta chains listed below, sequenced in a study of blood T cells in healthy people across ages. Primed by a sample-barcoded 5' primer and a J-beta primer mix, a second PCR proceeded for about 6 to 12 cycles. TCRdb ran MiXCR on the 5' RACE reads and lists one entry per CDR3 protein. The top ten clones hold 13% of a sample with 650,000 or so distinct CDR3 sequences, approximately 52% of them seen once. Sequencing used blood. The receptor set was obtained from a woman older than 75 in good health.

The table lists this clonotype with many counts. This chain uses TRBV7-2 with TRBJ2-1; TRBD2 matches 7 bases. V shed 3 bases and J 6 bases; nucleotides not matched to a gene: 8. Germline CDR1 reads SGHTA; CDR2 reads FQGNSA. The CDR3 has 15 amino acids. The CDR3 loop is CASSFGGSTPNEQFF. CDR3 nucleotides: TGTGCCAGCAGCTTTGGCGGGAGCACCCCCAATGAGCAGTTCTTC. The whole variable domain, filled in from reference TRBV7-2 and TRBJ2-1, reads GAGVSQSPSNKVTEKGKDVELRCDPISGHTALYWYRQSLGQGLEFLIYFQGNSAPDKSGLPSDRFSAERTGGSVSTLTIQRTQQEDSAVYLCASSFGGSTPNEQFFGPGTRLTVL.

The rearrangement uses TRBV27 and TRBJ1-5; 9 bases are shared with TRBD1. The CDR3 has 16 residues. Losses at the gene ends were 6 bases for V and 2 bases for J; bases not matched to a gene: 8. CDR1 is MNHEY, CDR2 SMNVEV, per germline (reference sequence). The chain's CDR3 is CASRKDRGLGNQPQHF. The CDR3 DNA reads as TGTGCCAGCAGGAAGGACAGGGGATTGGGCAATCAGCCCCAGCATTTT.

The CDR3: CASSQVGPITDTQYF. The CDR3 DNA sequence: TGTGCCAGCAGCCAAGTTGGACCGATCACAGATACGCAGTATTTT. The chain employs TRBV3-1 and TRBJ2-3; D not resolved. The germline V gene has CDR1 LGHDT and CDR2 YNNKEL (reference sequence). The CDR3 sequence is 15 residues long. V shed 1 base and J shed 2 bases, with 10 bases lying between them.

This clonotype was detected only a few times. The chain combines TRBV9 with TRBJ1-2; tentative D call: TRBD1 (5 bases). Germline V gene lookup returns CDR1 SGDLS and CDR2 YYNGEE. V gave up 5 bases and J gave up 2 bases, with 16 bases separating them. The CDR3 has 15 residues. The CDR3 DNA follows: TGTGCCAGCAGGTCATCGGGGCGGGCAAACTATGGCTACACCTTC. Its translation: CASRSSGRANYGYTF. The variable domain in full, completed from reference TRBV9 and TRBJ1-2, reads DSGVTQTPKHLITATGQRVTLRCSPRSGDLSVYWYQQSLDQGLQFLIQYYNGEERAKGNILERFSAQQFPDLHSELNLSSLELGDSALYFCASRSSGRANYGYTFGSGTRLTVV.

With respect to this clonotype: A junction boundary mismatches the germline segment, possibly from a read error. The CDR3: CASRLDSSNTGELFF. CDR3 coding DNA: TGCGCCAGCAGGTTGGACAGCTCGAACACCGGGGAGCTGTTTTTT. The chain recombines TRBV5-1 with TRBJ2-2; a possible D gene is TRBD1 (6 bases). Looked up from germline, CDR1 is SGHRS and CDR2 is YFSETQ. This CDR3 has 15 amino acids.

The chain couples TRBV5-1 to TRBJ2-5; maybe TRBD2 (6 bases). CDR1 SGHRS and CDR2 YFSETQ come from the germline V gene. CDR3 size: 12 residues. V lost 1 base to trimming and J lost 11 bases, with 12 bases between them. The CDR3 DNA reads as TGCGCCAGCAGCTTGACTACGGGGGAGCAGTACTTC. It translates to CASSLTTGEQYF.

The table lists this clonotype with many counts. This chain joins TRBV5-1 and TRBJ1-2; D call uncertain. In germline, CDR1 is SGHRS, CDR2 YFSETQ. The CDR3 contains 14 residues. V was shortened by 1 base and J by 4 bases, with 11 bases between the two germline ends. The CDR3 here is CASSLSAGTYGYTF. The CDR3 DNA reads TGCGCCAGCAGCTTGTCAGCAGGCACCTATGGCTACACCTTC.

This clonotype was observed many times. V usage is TRBV2 and J usage is TRBJ2-3; 8 positions agree with TRBD2. CDR3 length equals 14 residues. The J segment lost 1 base and the V segment lost 8 bases, leaving 5 bases of the junction unmatched. CDR1 and CDR2 (germline): SNHLY, FYNNEI. CDR3 sequence (DNA): TGTGCCAGCGGTATTAGCGGGGGCACAGATACGCAGTATTTT. This codes for CASGISGGTDTQYF.

In this sample, this clonotype turned up many times. The CDR3 DNA reads as TGTGCCAGCAGCCAAGGGTACACCGGGGAGCTGTTTTTT. Its translation is CASSQGYTGELFF. The rearrangement uses TRBV3-1 and TRBJ2-2; D remains ambiguous. Trimming pared 1 base from V and 3 bases from J, leaving 3 bases between. The CDR3 covers 13 residues. Per germline, CDR1 LGHDT and CDR2 YNNKEL (reference sequence). The whole variable domain, filled in from reference TRBV3-1 and TRBJ2-2, reads DTAVSQTPKYLVTQMGNDKSIKCEQNLGHDTMYWYKQDSKKFLKIMFSYNNKELIINETVPNRFSPKSPDKAHLNLHINSLELGDSAVYFCASSQGYTGELFFGEGSRLTVL.

This clonotype was counted many times. The chain uses TRBV20-1 and TRBJ2-5; D may be TRBD1 (6 bases). The CDR3 length is 13 residues. Trimming took 4 bases from V and 5 from J, leaving 14 bases between them. Per the germline V gene, CDR1 is DFQATT and CDR2 is SNEGSKA (reference sequence). DNA of the CDR3: TGCAGTGCTATTGATGGACAGATGGAGACCCAGTACTTC. This translates into CSAIDGQMETQYF.

This clonotype was seen many times. The chain has TRBV9 and TRBJ2-1; no clear D. Trimming removed 0 bases from V and 4 bases from J, with 11 bases in between. CDR3 length: 15 residues. Germline values: CDR1 SGDLS, CDR2 YYNGEE. CDR3 sequence (DNA): TGTGCCAGCAGCGTAGCCCCAGTACGGTACAATGAGCAGTTCTTC. Protein product: CASSVAPVRYNEQFF.

Only one count was recorded for this clonotype. One end of the junction is discordant with germline, which a read error may explain. The chain carries TRBV11-2 and TRBJ2-5, with D perhaps TRBD1 or TRBD2 (5 bases each). The CDR3 spans 17 residues. In germline, CDR1 is SGHAT, CDR2 FQNNGV. The CDR3 DNA reads as TGCGCCAGCAGCTTGGGGGTGAGCGGAAACCGTCGAGAGACCCAGTACTTC. This encodes CASSLGVSGNRRETQYF.

V gene TRBV5-8 combines with J gene TRBJ1-1, with 9 bases fitting TRBD1. This CDR3 region has 16 residues. The J segment lost 1 base and the V segment lost 4 bases, leaving 8 bases of the junction unmatched. CDR1 SGHTS and CDR2 YDEGEE come from the germline V gene. DNA for the CDR3: TGTGCCAGCAGCCATTACAGGGGGCAGGGGAACACTGAAGCTTTCTTT. This encodes CASSHYRGQGNTEAFF.

This clonotype was seen a handful of times. This rearrangement joins TRBV5-1 to TRBJ2-5; D is perhaps TRBD1 (6 bases). Germline assignment: CDR1 SGHRS and CDR2 YFSETQ. The CDR3 is 15 residues long. V was shortened by 1 base and J by 4 bases, with 14 bases between the two germline ends. In nucleotides, the CDR3 is TGCGCCAGCAGCTTGAGTATGGGGGCTGCAGAGACCCAGTACTTC. Translation: CASSLSMGAAETQYF.

This clonotype was observed at least ten times. J is TRBJ1-1 and V is TRBV6-5, with unresolved D. The CDR3 runs 14 residues. CDR1 is MNHEY, CDR2 SVGAGI, per germline. The V gene lost 7 bases and the J gene lost 1 base, with 13 bases spanning the gap. CDR3 bases: TGTGCCAGCACCCTATGGGGAGAGAACACTGAAGCTTTCTTT. It specifies CASTLWGENTEAFF.

The genes are TRBV6-1 and TRBJ2-7; D may match TRBD1 or TRBD2 (5 bases each). Trimming removed 2 bases at V and 6 bases at J, with 20 bases between. The germline V gene encodes CDR1 MNHNS and CDR2 SASEGT. CDR3 length: 16 residues. The CDR3 region is CASSEKGGDPAREQYF. CDR3 sequence (DNA): TGTGCCAGCAGTGAAAAGGGTGGGGACCCCGCCCGCGAGCAGTACTTC.

The rearrangement joins TRBV5-4 to TRBJ2-1; D is undetermined. The CDR3 sequence is 15 residues long. Trimming stripped 0 bases from V and 2 bases from J, with 9 bases between. CDR1 SGHNT and CDR2 YYREEE come from the germline V gene (reference sequence). The CDR3 DNA follows: TGTGCCAGCAGCTTGGAACCAAGGGCCTACAATGAGCAGTTCTTC. Translation: CASSLEPRAYNEQFF.

V gene TRBV7-9 combines with J gene TRBJ2-7; 11 bases agree with TRBD2. This CDR3 has 16 residues. After removal of 5 bases from V and 5 bases from J, the junction contained 11 bases not matched to a gene. The germline V gene has CDR1 SEHNR and CDR2 FQNEAQ (reference sequence). The CDR3 region is CASSVNSRLAGNEQYF. The CDR3 DNA sequence: TGTGCCAGCAGCGTCAACTCGAGACTAGCGGGGAACGAGCAGTACTTC.

CDR3 DNA: TGCAGTCCTGGACAGGGCGTCGACTCACCCCTCCACTTT. Its translation: CSPGQGVDSPLHF. The rearrangement uses TRBV20-1 and TRBJ1-6; TRBD1 matches at 8 bases. Germline CDR1 is DFQATT and CDR2 is SNEGSKA (reference sequence). Germline trimming cut 8 bases from V and 10 bases from J; bases unmatched to any gene: 10. The CDR3 loop spans 13 amino acids.

V usage is TRBV30 and J usage is TRBJ2-1; 7 bases are shared with TRBD2. The CDR3 contains 13 residues. CDR1 and CDR2 from the germline V gene are GTSNPN and SVGIG (reference sequence). J gave up 11 bases and V 1 base, and 8 bases lay outside the gene matches. CDR3 in DNA: TGTGCCTGGAGTGCTTCTAGCGGCAGGCAGCAGTTCTTC. Its translation is CAWSASSGRQQFF.

This clonotype was seen more than once but under ten times. A much larger clone differs from this one at a single base, so this may be a read error. The chain has TRBV28 and TRBJ2-1; 12 bases align to TRBD2. The assigned J gene may be wrong: the sequence end matches TRBJ2-7 better. Germline V gene data show CDR1 as MDHEN and CDR2 as SYDVKM. This CDR3 spans 19 amino acids. Here the CDR3 DNA reads TGTGCCAGCAACCCATCAGGACTAGCGGGATCGAGCACCTACAATGAGCAGTACTTC. This translates into CASNPSGLAGSSTYNEQYF.

Comments on this clonotype: A much more abundant neighbour one base away suggests this may be a read error. The chain has TRBV7-9 and TRBJ1-6, with D uncertain. The length of the CDR3 is 13 residues. CDR1 is SEHNR and CDR2 is FQNEAQ in the germline V gene (reference sequence). The CDR3 nucleotides are TGTGCCAGCAGCTTAGAACGACTGGCACCCCCCCACTTT. Protein: CASSLERLAPPHF.

This chain joins TRBV11-1 and TRBJ2-3; 14 nucleotides match TRBD2. The CDR3 is 16 amino acids. CDR1 and CDR2 (germline): SGHAT, FQDESV (reference sequence). V shed 7 bases and J 5 bases; nucleotides not matched to a gene: 8. The CDR3 is CASTASGTSGRDTQYF. The CDR3, as DNA: TGTGCCAGCACCGCTTCCGGGACTAGCGGGAGAGATACGCAGTATTTT.

This clonotype was counted only a few times. V gene TRBV18 combines with J gene TRBJ2-7; a possible D gene is TRBD1 (5 bases). The germline V and J ends were trimmed by 2 bases and 7 bases, with 18 bases remaining between them. Germline V lookup: CDR1 KGHSH, CDR2 LQKENI. The CDR3 runs to 15 residues. The CDR3 loop reads CASSPFARVVDEQYF. The DNA of the CDR3 is TGTGCCAGCTCACCATTCGCCAGGGTGGTCGATGAGCAGTACTTC.

The rearrangement uses TRBV28 and TRBJ1-1, with D tentatively TRBD1 (6 bases). This CDR3 has 16 amino acids. V was shortened by 5 bases and J by 6 bases, with 22 bases between the two germline ends. Germline-derived CDR1 and CDR2 are MDHEN and SYDVKM. CDR3 coding DNA: TGTGCCAGCAGTCATTCACTAATGACAGGAACGGCTGAAGCTTTCTTT. Protein sequence: CASSHSLMTGTAEAFF.

This clonotype came up many times. This chain uses TRBV4-2 with TRBJ1-2; D is unresolved. The ends were cut back, 1 base at V and 0 bases at J, with 9 bases in the middle. There are 15 residues in the CDR3. Germline CDR1 and CDR2: LGHNA and YNFKEQ. The CDR3: CASSQVNRANYGYTF. For the CDR3, the DNA is TGTGCCAGCAGCCAAGTTAACAGAGCTAACTATGGCTACACCTTC.

With respect to this clonotype: A clone one base away is much larger, so this may be a read error. The rearrangement uses TRBV29-1 and TRBJ2-5, with 14 bases matching TRBD2. CDR3 size: 14 residues. Unmatched junction bases numbered 13, after V lost 8 bases and J lost 11 bases. Germline lookup yields CDR1 SQVTM and CDR2 ANQGSEA. The CDR3 is CSSTGTSGSNEQYF. The DNA for the CDR3 is TGCAGCTCAACCGGGACTAGCGGGAGCAATGAGCAGTACTTC.

This clonotype showed up just a few times. The gene calls are TRBV27 and TRBJ1-5; TRBD1 agrees at 9 bases. The CDR3 is 14 amino acids. With V trimmed by 8 bases and J by 6 bases, 8 bases remained unmatched. Germline CDR1 and CDR2: MNHEY and SMNVEV (reference sequence). CDR3 sequence (DNA): TGTGCCAGCTTTCGGGACAGGGCGGGTCAGCCCCAGCATTTT. This encodes CASFRDRAGQPQHF.